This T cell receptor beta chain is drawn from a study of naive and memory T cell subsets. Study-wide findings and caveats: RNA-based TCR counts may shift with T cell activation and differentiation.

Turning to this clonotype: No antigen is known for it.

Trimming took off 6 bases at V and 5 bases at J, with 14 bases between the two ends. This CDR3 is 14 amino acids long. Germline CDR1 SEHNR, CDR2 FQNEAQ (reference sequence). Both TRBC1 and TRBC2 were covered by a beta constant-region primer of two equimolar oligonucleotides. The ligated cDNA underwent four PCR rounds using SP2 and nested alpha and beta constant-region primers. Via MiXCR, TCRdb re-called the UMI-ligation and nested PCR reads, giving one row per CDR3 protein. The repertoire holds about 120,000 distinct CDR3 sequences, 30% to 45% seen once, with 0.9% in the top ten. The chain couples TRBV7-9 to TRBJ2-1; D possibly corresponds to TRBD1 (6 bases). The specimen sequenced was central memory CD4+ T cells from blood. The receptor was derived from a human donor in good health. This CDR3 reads CASRSQGADNEQFF. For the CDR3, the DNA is TGTGCCAGCAGATCACAGGGTGCAGACAATGAGCAGTTCTTC.